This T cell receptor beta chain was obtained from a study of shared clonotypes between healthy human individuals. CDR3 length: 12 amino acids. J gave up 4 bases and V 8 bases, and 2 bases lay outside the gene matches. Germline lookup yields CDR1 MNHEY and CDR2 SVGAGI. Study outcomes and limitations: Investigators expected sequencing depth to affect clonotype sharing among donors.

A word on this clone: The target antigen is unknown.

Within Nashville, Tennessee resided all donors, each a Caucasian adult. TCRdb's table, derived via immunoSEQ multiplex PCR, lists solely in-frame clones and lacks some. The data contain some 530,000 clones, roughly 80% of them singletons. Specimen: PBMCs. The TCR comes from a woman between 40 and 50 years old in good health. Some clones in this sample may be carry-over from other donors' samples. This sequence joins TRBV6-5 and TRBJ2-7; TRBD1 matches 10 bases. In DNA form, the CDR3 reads TGTGCCAGCGGACAGGGGGAGTACGAGCAGTACTTC. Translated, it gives CASGQGEYEQYF.